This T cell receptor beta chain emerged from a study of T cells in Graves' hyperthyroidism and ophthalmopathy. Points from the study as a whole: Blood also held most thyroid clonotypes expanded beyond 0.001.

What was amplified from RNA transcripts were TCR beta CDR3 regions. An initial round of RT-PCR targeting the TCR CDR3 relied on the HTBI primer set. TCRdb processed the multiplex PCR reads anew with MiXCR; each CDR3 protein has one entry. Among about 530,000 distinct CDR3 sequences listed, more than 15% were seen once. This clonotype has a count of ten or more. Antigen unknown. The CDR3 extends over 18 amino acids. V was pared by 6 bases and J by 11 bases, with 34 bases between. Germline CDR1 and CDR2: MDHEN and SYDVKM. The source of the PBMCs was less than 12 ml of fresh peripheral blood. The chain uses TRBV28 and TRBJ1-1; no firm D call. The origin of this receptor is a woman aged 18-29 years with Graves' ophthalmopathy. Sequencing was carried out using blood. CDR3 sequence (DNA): TGTGCCAGCAGGCAGTTGTCTCCGCCAGGACCGGCAAGGAAGGATGCTTTCTTT. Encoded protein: CASRQLSPPGPARKDAFF.